These T cell receptor beta chains were read from a single sample in a study of OX40 agonist ivuxolimab in advanced cancers. The assay was immunoSEQ multiplex PCR, and TCRdb's table has in-frame clones only and misses some. The sample yields 75,000 to 80,000 clones, around four fifths seen once. Sequenced here: CD4+ or CD8+ T cells sorted from blood, sampled in a trial of the OX40 agonist ivuxolimab. The receptors stem from an adult with an advanced solid tumor such as melanoma, head and neck, liver or kidney cancer. Each CDR3 is given with its conserved first and last residue. D genes are given only for firm matches. Clone size appears in some rows only: once, few, many, or a class for an expanded clone.

cdr3_nt cdr3_aa d_call v_call clone_size j_call
TGTGCCAGCATGAGGTCACTGGGACCTGCTTACGAGCAGTACTTC CASMRSLGPAYEQYF - TRBV6-1 - TRBJ2-7
TGTGCCAGCAGCGTACAGATGAGCACTGAAGCTTTCTTT CASSVQMSTEAFF - TRBV9 few TRBJ1-1
TGTGCCAGCAGCCAAGTTGGTGGGGGGATCTCACCCCTCCACTTT CASSQVGGGISPLHF - TRBV4-2 - TRBJ1-6
TGTGCGAGCATACGGGACACACAAGAGACCCAGTACTTC CASIRDTQETQYF - TRBV2 - TRBJ2-5
TGCGCCAGCAGCCCCGTCCCGGGAACGGGGGGGAACAATGAGCAGTTCTTC CASSPVPGTGGNNEQFF TRBD2 TRBV5-1 - TRBJ2-1
TGTGCCAGCAGCATCCGTACCGGGACAGGGCACAATGAGCAGTTCTTC CASSIRTGTGHNEQFF TRBD1 TRBV7-9 - TRBJ2-1
TGTGCCAGCAGTAGAATCGACAGGGAATACTATGGCTACACCTTC CASSRIDREYYGYTF TRBD1 TRBV5-6 - TRBJ1-2
TGTGCCATCAGTGGGGGGAGGCTTCGGGAGACCCAGTACTTC CAISGGRLRETQYF - TRBV10-3 - TRBJ2-5
TGCGCCAGCAGCCCCAAAGGGGGTGGGGATGAAAAACTGTTTTTT CASSPKGGGDEKLFF - TRBV5-1 - TRBJ1-4
TGTGCCAGCAGCTTTGACGGGGGACAGGGTGCCGAAGCTTTCTTT CASSFDGGQGAEAFF TRBD1 TRBV11-3 - TRBJ1-1
TGTGCCAGCAGAGGGGCAAGGGGGGGCGTAGATACGCAGTATTTT CASRGARGGVDTQYF - TRBV6-5 - TRBJ2-3
TGTGCCAGCAGTCCTACCTACGAGCAGTACTTC CASSPTYEQYF - TRBV2 - TRBJ2-7
TGCGCCAGCAGCTTGGGGGGTCAATCTGGAAACACCATATATTTT CASSLGGQSGNTIYF - TRBV5-1 - TRBJ1-3
TGTGCCAGCAGCAGGAGCGGTGGGCGGGGAAGACAGCCCCAGCATTTT CASSRSGGRGRQPQHF - TRBV5-6 - TRBJ1-5
TGTGCCAGCAGCTTAACGAGGAACACTGAAGCTTTCTTT CASSLTRNTEAFF - TRBV7-3 once TRBJ1-1
TGTGCCAGTAGTACCAGGACAGGGGTTTACGAGCAGTACTTC CASSTRTGVYEQYF TRBD1 TRBV19 medium-sized TRBJ2-7
TGTGCCAGCAGCGTAGTTCCAGGGGGCGCGGAGACCCAGTACTTC CASSVVPGGAETQYF TRBD1 TRBV9 - TRBJ2-5
TGTGCCAGCAGCGGACCTCAGGGGAATCAGCCCCAGCATTTT CASSGPQGNQPQHF - TRBV9 - TRBJ1-5
TGTGCCTCAACTCCGACAGGGCCAAATTCACCCCTCCACTTT CASTPTGPNSPLHF TRBD1 TRBV10-3 - TRBJ1-6
TGTGCCAGCCAGGTTGCGAATTCACCCCTCCACTTT CASQVANSPLHF - TRBV28 few TRBJ1-6
TGTGCCAGCAGAGATTCGGGGGGGCTCTACGAGCAGTACTTC CASRDSGGLYEQYF TRBD2 TRBV6-5 - TRBJ2-7
TGTGCCTGGAGTGTACGAGGGGGGGTCTACAATGAGCAGTTCTTC CAWSVRGGVYNEQFF - TRBV30 - TRBJ2-1
TGTGCCAGCAGCAAGGGACTAGCGGGGGACATAGCCAAAAACATTCAGTACTTC CASSKGLAGDIAKNIQYF TRBD2 TRBV4-2 - TRBJ2-4
TGTGCCAGCAGCTTAGGGGGGACTAGAGCCTTCAGTGAGCAGTTCTTC CASSLGGTRAFSEQFF TRBD2 TRBV7-9 - TRBJ2-1
TGCAGTGCTATTTCTAACTATGGCTACACCTTC CSAISNYGYTF - TRBV20-1 - TRBJ1-2
TGTGCCAGCAGTGAAGAAGGGACAGGCTGGGAAGACTATGGCTACACCTTC CASSEEGTGWEDYGYTF TRBD1 TRBV6-1 - TRBJ1-2
TGTGCCAGCAGCTTAGATCTGGCTAGCGGGGACTACGAGCAGTACTTC CASSLDLASGDYEQYF TRBD2 TRBV11-1 - TRBJ2-7
TGCGCCAGCAGCTCCCTGGAGGGAGGACCCAATGAGCAGTTCTTC CASSSLEGGPNEQFF - TRBV5-1 - TRBJ2-1
TGTGCCAGCAGCTTGGATAGTTTTGGAAACACCATATATTTT CASSLDSFGNTIYF - TRBV5-6 - TRBJ1-3
TGCAGCGGCCTCGGGAGGCACCCAGCTAGCGGGGGGCGAGCCAAAAACATTCAGTACTTC CSGLGRHPASGGRAKNIQYF TRBD2 TRBV29-1 few TRBJ2-4
TGCGCCAGCAGCCCTCGTAGCGGGAGACCCAATGAGCAGTTCTTC CASSPRSGRPNEQFF TRBD2 TRBV5-1 - TRBJ2-1
TGCGCCAGCAGCTTGAGCCGGGACGGTAGCTCTGGAAACACCATATATTTT CASSLSRDGSSGNTIYF - TRBV5-1 - TRBJ1-3
TGTGCCAGCAGGCGAGGGAACCCTGATCAGCCCCAGCATTTT CASRRGNPDQPQHF - TRBV2 - TRBJ1-5
TGTGCCAGCAGCGTAGCTACTGATAACACTGAAGCTTTCTTT CASSVATDNTEAFF - TRBV9 - TRBJ1-1
TGTGCCTGGAGTTCCGACCCCCATGCGGGCGGGAGCAATGAGCAGTTCTTC CAWSSDPHAGGSNEQFF TRBD2 TRBV30 - TRBJ2-1
TGTGCCAGTAGTAGGACGCCCACGAGGGACACTGAAGCTTTCTTT CASSRTPTRDTEAFF - TRBV19 few TRBJ1-1
TGTGCCAGCAGTTTGAGGCAGTTCGAGCCCCAGCATTTT CASSLRQFEPQHF - TRBV28 - TRBJ1-5
TGTGCCAGCAGTTACAGGGACAGGGTTGAAAAACTGTTTTTT CASSYRDRVEKLFF TRBD1 TRBV6-6 - TRBJ1-4
TGTGCCAGCAGCTTAACGGGGCGGGGCAGGCCGTACAATGAGCAGTTCTTC CASSLTGRGRPYNEQFF - TRBV7-3 - TRBJ2-1
TGCGCCAGCAGCTTGACAGACTTAGTGAACACTGAAGCTTTCTTT CASSLTDLVNTEAFF - TRBV5-1 once TRBJ1-1
TGCGCCAGCAGCCAAGATAGGCTACTGGGGGCCGGGGAGCTGTTTTTT CASSQDRLLGAGELFF - TRBV4-3 - TRBJ2-2
TGTGCCAGCAGCTTAGGCCTCAGGGGGGATACGCAGTATTTT CASSLGLRGDTQYF TRBD1 TRBV11-2 - TRBJ2-3
TGTGCCAGCAGTCCAGCCGGGACAGGGGGTCAGCCCCAGCATTTT CASSPAGTGGQPQHF TRBD1 TRBV28 - TRBJ1-5
TGCGCCAGCAGTGTCGGACAGGCGGATTCACCCCTCCACTTT CASSVGQADSPLHF TRBD1 TRBV10-1 few TRBJ1-6
TGTGCCTGGAGTAGGGTTTTAGGGGGCCCCCCTAGCACAGATACGCAGTATTTT CAWSRVLGGPPSTDTQYF TRBD1 TRBV30 - TRBJ2-3
TGCAGCGTTGAATGGACCGATTATGGCTACACCTTC CSVEWTDYGYTF - TRBV29-1 - TRBJ1-2
TGTGCCAGCAGCTTGGCTTCGACTAGCGGATCCACAGATACGCAGTATTTT CASSLASTSGSTDTQYF TRBD2 TRBV5-4 - TRBJ2-3
TGTGCCAGCAGTTACTCGAGACAGGGGGCAGCCAACGTCCTGACTTTC CASSYSRQGAANVLTF TRBD1 TRBV6-5 - TRBJ2-6
TGTGCCAGCAGCCGGGGACTAGACGATACTGAGCAGTTCTTC CASSRGLDDTEQFF TRBD2 TRBV5-4 - TRBJ2-1
TGTGCCAGCAGTCTACAGGGTAATGGCTACACCTTC CASSLQGNGYTF - TRBV2 - TRBJ1-2
TGTGCCTCTCGGCGGGGGACGAACACTGAAGCTTTCTTT CASRRGTNTEAFF - TRBV30 - TRBJ1-1
TGTGCCAGCAGCGTAGCCGGCGGTGCGGGCGAAAAACTGTTTTTT CASSVAGGAGEKLFF - TRBV9 - TRBJ1-4
TGTGCCAGCAGCTTAGGGCGGGACAGTAACAATGAGCAGTTCTTC CASSLGRDSNNEQFF - TRBV7-3 - TRBJ2-1
TGTGCCAGCAGCTTAGCCATGACAGGGAGCAATCAGCCCCAGCATTTT CASSLAMTGSNQPQHF TRBD1 TRBV7-8 - TRBJ1-5
TGTGCCTGGAGTCCGACAGGGGTGGGAAACACCATATATTTT CAWSPTGVGNTIYF TRBD1 TRBV30 once TRBJ1-3
TGTGCCAGCAGGCAGGGGTCTCGGGATACGCAGTATTTT CASRQGSRDTQYF - TRBV2 - TRBJ2-3
TGTGCCAGCAGCCCATTGGTGGGGCGGGAGGGTCGTGATACGCAGTATTTT CASSPLVGREGRDTQYF TRBD2 TRBV7-6 - TRBJ2-3
TGTGCCAGCAACCAACCCGGGGGGCCTCGCTCTGGGGCCAACGTCCTGACTTTC CASNQPGGPRSGANVLTF - TRBV28 few TRBJ2-6